This T cell receptor beta chain was observed in a study of cytomegalovirus exposure and HLA in healthy donors. Whole-study context: Within the Caucasian-associated ancestry cluster were roughly 81% of the roughly 430 genotyped donors.

PCR involved 60 Vbeta and 13 Jbeta primers. Authors' methods: An analysis performed later counted about 80 million unique TCR beta chains (approximately 12 million of them shared). The data were produced by immunoSEQ multiplex PCR, yet TCRdb's version contains in-frame clones alone and is incomplete. D and trimming were read from the DNA, whereas the V and J calls and clone size are those reported in that table. The sample shows around 210,000 clones, approximately 79% of them seen only once. Of note for this clone: The antigen remains undetermined.

Study-wide findings and caveats: 164 TCR beta chains were listed as cytomegalovirus-associated.

This clonotype was obtained from a man in his fifties or sixties in good health and CMV-seronegative. The sequenced material came from PBMCs.

The CDR3 here is CASSEGRGYGYTF. CDR3 bases: TGTGCCAGCAGTGAGGGCAGGGGCTATGGCTACACCTTC. The V and J genes are TRBV2 and TRBJ1-2; possibly TRBD1 for D (6 bases). This CDR3 comprises 13 residues. V was trimmed by 3 bases and J by 4 bases, leaving 9 bases between them. Germline assignment: CDR1 SNHLY and CDR2 FYNNEI.